The entry that follows covers one T cell receptor (beta chain) sequence. This clone has at least ten counts. The antigen it recognizes is unknown. No per-base quality is available; no much larger clone lies one base away. V was cut back by 3 bases and J by 6 bases, leaving a gap of 14 bases between them. The CDR1 and CDR2 encoded by the germline V gene (reference sequence) are GTSNPN and SVGIG. Counted from cysteine to phenylalanine, this CDR3 has 13 amino acids. Just CDR3 DNA is preserved here, 39 bases in frame from base 1. This sample is drawn from a study of T cell responses to AZD1222 COVID-19 vaccine (dated by TCRdb to about 2021). In the study overall: A total of approximately 230 trial participants underwent TCR sequencing, of whom some 210 received two doses of AZD1222 and about 26 received two doses of the MenACWY control vaccine. Trial participants were enrolled into age subgroups of 18-55, 56-69 and 70-plus years, which contained approximately 150, 30 and 60 TCR-sequenced participants, respectively. Beyond this particular receptor, the publication reports: Participants were mostly white British and included more females than males, and it was suggested by the authors that clonal diversity may have been underestimated. Conclusions about previously exposed vaccinees are limited because only six or seven AZD1222 recipients were SARS-CoV-2 seropositive at baseline. The 56-69-year group was small, and its depth increase did not reach significance, likely because of low power. Because no samples from the day 14 peak response were available, repertoires could be characterized only after the peak T cell response. CD4 TCRs associated with the vaccine covered the entire spike protein, and the dominant responses were in regions 160-218 and 743-854. Reportedly, close to half of the unique spike-specific TCRs recognized epitopes lying outside the regions that are mutated in the B.1.351 and B.1.1.7 variants. A significant rise in spike-specific TCR breadth and depth was observed after two AZD1222 doses relative to day 0 and relative to MenACWY recipients.

The CDR3 regions of human TCRbeta chains were subjected to immunosequencing. The authors' analysis ran thus. TCRs in the repertoires were matched against a reference library of SARS-CoV-2-specific TCRs that had been generated with the MIRA antigen-specificity platform. Breadth meant the fraction of unique TCRs that were SARS-CoV-2-associated, whereas depth meant the fraction of total T cells that were SARS-CoV-2-associated. Using the MIRA data, every spike-specific TCR was mapped to the spike region that the TCR reacted to and assigned to either a CD4 or a CD8 class. Log10-transformed breadth and depth values were compared by one-way ANOVA with Sidak's multiple comparisons tests. Sourced from immuneACCESS, this table was stored by TCRdb with only in-frame sequences that have V and J called. A share of the clones is absent; for the studies checked, an unresolved V gene accounts for under half, and the remainder has no known explanation. V, J and clone size were drawn from that table, and D and trimming were deduced from the DNA. This sample holds some 100,000 clones; 87% were observed only once. The top ten constitute roughly 4.3% of the sample.

Interpreted using the paper, the time point label stands for: about 28 days (+/-7) after the second vaccine dose. AZD1222 recipients with second doses at about 4 weeks or about 12 weeks were pooled, because spike-specific TCR depth and breadth did not differ between schedules. The vaccinee samples were drawn from two UK trials, COV001 and COV002, one of which was a single-blind randomized controlled phase 2/3 trial testing AZD1222 (ChAdOx1 nCoV-19) in healthy adults. For TCRbeta chain sequencing, PBMC samples were collected from trial participants at day 0 and at day 28 after the second dose. The input for sequencing was peripheral blood, taken 28 days after the second AZD1222 dose. This sequence uses TRBV30 and TRBJ1-1; D gene: possibly TRBD1, on 5 matching bases. This receptor was identified in an adult who received the AZD1222 COVID-19 vaccine. In nucleotides, the sequence is TGTGCCTGGAGCGAACGGGGGTTCTCTGAAGCTTTCTTT. Its protein product is CAWSERGFSEAFF. Extended through the reference TRBV30 and TRBJ1-1 proteins, this CDR3 yields the full variable domain: SQTIHQWPATLVQPVGSPLSLECTVEGTSNPNLYWYRQAAGRGLQLLFYSVGIGQISSEVPQNLSASRPQDRQFILSSKKLLLSDSGFYLCAWSERGFSEAFFGQGTRLTVV.